The 12 T cell receptor beta chains presented below share a single source sample, sequenced in a study of beta chain features in type 1 diabetes. Whole-study results and caveats: Across all four CD4+ subsets, people with type 1 diabetes showed modestly shorter TCRB CDR3s.

As every portion of the isolated RNA was reverse transcribed, the sequencing read expressed TCRB transcripts. Assay used: immunoSEQ multiplex PCR; TCRdb lists only in-frame clones, some missing. The sample has 60,000 or so clones; 52% are singletons. No antigens are known for them. The sample consisted of Tregs from blood. These receptors were obtained from a woman in her 40s with type 1 diabetes.

This chain uses TRBV30 with TRBJ1-4, with a weak D call TRBD1 (5 bases). Germline loops: CDR1 GTSNPN, CDR2 SVGIG (reference sequence). The CDR3 covers 12 residues. V dropped 4 bases and J dropped 8 bases, with 11 bases sitting between them. The CDR3, as DNA: TGTGCCTGGAACGACCGGGGGGAAAAACTGTTTTTT. This sequence encodes CAWNDRGEKLFF.

This chain links TRBV7-2 with TRBJ2-5; the match to TRBD2 covers 7 bases. The V segment lost 5 bases and the J segment 6 bases; nucleotides outside the gene matches: 6. Germline loops: CDR1 SGHTA, CDR2 FQGNSA. The CDR3 is made up of 13 amino acids. The CDR3 protein is CASSTREGKTQYF. CDR3 in DNA: TGTGCCAGCAGCACCAGGGAGGGAAAGACCCAGTACTTC.

The gene calls are TRBV28 and TRBJ2-5; 11 positions agree with TRBD2. V lost 3 bases, J lost 5 bases, and 5 bases stayed unmatched. The CDR3 extends over 15 amino acids. CDR1 is MDHEN and CDR2 is SYDVKM in the germline V gene. CDR3 nucleotide sequence: TGTGCCAGCAGTTTCCCTAGCGGGGGGTATGAGACCCAGTACTTC. Protein product: CASSFPSGGYETQYF. The whole variable domain, filled in from reference TRBV28 and TRBJ2-5, reads DVKVTQSSRYLVKRTGEKVFLECVQDMDHENMFWYRQDPGLGLRLIYFSYDVKMKEKGDIPEGYSVSREKKERFSLILESASTNQTSMYLCASSFPSGGYETQYFGPGTRLLVL.

The chain joins TRBV4-3 to TRBJ1-2, with 12 bases lining up with TRBD1. The J segment lost 5 bases and the V segment lost 2 bases, leaving 9 bases of the junction unmatched. Per germline, CDR1 LGHNA and CDR2 YSLEER. CDR3 length equals 17 residues. In nucleotides, the CDR3 is TGCGCCAGCAGCCAACCTTTGGGACAGGGGGCGAGTTATGGCTACACCTTC. It is translated as CASSQPLGQGASYGYTF.

This clone turned up a few times. J is TRBJ1-2 and V is TRBV19; D perhaps matches TRBD1 (5 bases). Germline V gives CDR1 LNHDA, CDR2 SQIVND (reference sequence). This CDR3 comprises 16 residues. With 7 bases removed from V and 1 base from J, the gap between germline ends came to 19 bases. CDR3 DNA sequence: TGTGCCAGTACTCTTGTCCCAGGGCCGAATAACTATGGCTACACCTTC. Translation: CASTLVPGPNNYGYTF. The whole variable domain, filled in from reference TRBV19 and TRBJ1-2, reads DGGITQSPKYLFRKEGQNVTLSCEQNLNHDAMYWYRQDPGQGLRLIYYSQIVNDFQKGDIAEGYSVSREKKESFPLTVTSAQKNPTAFYLCASTLVPGPNNYGYTFGSGTRLTVV.

This chain connects TRBV4-2 to TRBJ2-2; 7 positions agree with TRBD1. Trimming at V came to 3 bases and at J to 2 bases, leaving 3 bases not matched to a gene. The V gene's germline CDR1 is LGHNA and CDR2 YNFKEQ. The CDR3 runs 15 residues. The CDR3 DNA sequence: TGTGCCAGCAGCCAGGGACAGCTTAACACCGGGGAGCTGTTTTTT. This translates into CASSQGQLNTGELFF.

CDR3 amino acids: CASSFGGVGANYGYTF. In DNA form, the CDR3 reads TGCGCCAGCAGCTTTGGGGGCGTAGGAGCTAACTATGGCTACACCTTC. The V and J genes are TRBV5-1 and TRBJ1-2, with D possibly TRBD1 on 6 matching bases. The V end lost 2 bases, the J end lost 0 bases, and 14 bases lay between the germline ends. CDR1 is SGHRS, CDR2 YFSETQ, per germline. CDR3 length equals 16 residues. Full variable domain (remainder filled in from reference TRBV5-1 and TRBJ1-2): KAGVTQTPRYLIKTRGQQVTLSCSPISGHRSVSWYQQTPGQGLQFLFEYFSETQRNKGNFPGRFSGRQFSNSRSEMNVSTLELGDSALYLCASSFGGVGANYGYTFGSGTRLTVV.

This clone was detected only a few times. The chain has TRBV7-9 and TRBJ1-5, with TRBD1 matching over 7 bases. CDR1 and CDR2 (germline): SEHNR, FQNEAQ (reference sequence). This CDR3 has 17 residues. J was trimmed by 0 bases and V by 4 bases; bases with no gene match: 9. The CDR3 sequence: CASSSGGRTYSNQPQHF. For the CDR3, the DNA is TGTGCCAGCAGCTCAGGGGGACGGACATATAGCAATCAGCCCCAGCATTTT.

This clone showed up just once. The chain is built from TRBV5-1 and TRBJ1-2; D might be TRBD1 (6 bases). The CDR3 spans 14 residues. Germline CDR1 reads SGHRS; CDR2 reads YFSETQ. Trimming took 5 bases from V and 5 from J, leaving 16 bases between them. The CDR3 protein is CASRSTGRWYGYTF. CDR3 sequence (DNA): TGCGCCAGCAGGAGTACAGGGCGGTGGTATGGCTACACCTTC.

The chain links TRBV7-2 to TRBJ1-1, with D maybe TRBD1 (6 bases). CDR3 size: 15 residues. Germline loops: CDR1 SGHTA, CDR2 FQGNSA. V was cut by 5 bases and J by 0 bases, with 13 bases left in between. The CDR3: CASSPLQGMNTEAFF. The CDR3 nucleotides read TGTGCCAGCAGCCCCCTACAGGGAATGAACACTGAAGCTTTCTTT. The full variable domain, in which reference TRBV7-2 and TRBJ1-1 provide the parts outside the CDR3, is GAGVSQSPSNKVTEKGKDVELRCDPISGHTALYWYRQSLGQGLEFLIYFQGNSAPDKSGLPSDRFSAERTGGSVSTLTIQRTQQEDSAVYLCASSPLQGMNTEAFFGQGTRLTVV.

The chain employs TRBV5-4 and TRBJ1-2; 7 positions agree with TRBD1. Trimming at V came to 7 bases and at J to 7 bases, leaving 16 bases not matched to a gene. The CDR3 runs to 15 residues. CDR1 is SGHNT and CDR2 is YYREEE in the germline V gene (reference sequence). CDR3 in DNA: TGTGCCAGCCGATTGACAGGGTGGAATTTTAGTGGCTACACCTTC. Its protein product is CASRLTGWNFSGYTF.

The chain recombines TRBV19 with TRBJ1-5, with 7 bases matching TRBD1. The CDR3 has 15 residues. From germline, CDR1 is LNHDA and CDR2 SQIVND (reference sequence). J lost 0 bases, V lost 4 bases, and 3 bases had no gene match. The CDR3 is CASSTGGYSNQPQHF. CDR3 in DNA: TGTGCCAGTAGTACAGGGGGTTATAGCAATCAGCCCCAGCATTTT.